What follows are 24 T cell receptor beta chains derived from one specimen sequenced in a study of blood T cell repertoires in COVID-19. Method: immunoSEQ multiplex PCR; TCRdb's copy keeps in-frame clones and lacks some. The data contain 400,000 to 450,000 clones, around 90% of them seen just once; the ten biggest clones take up more than 0.55%. Sequencing was performed on PBMCs or T cells enriched from blood (not recorded which). The source of these receptors is a young man who had recovered from COVID-19.

The rearrangement links TRBV2 to TRBJ2-7; 12 bases map to TRBD2. There are 13 residues in the CDR3. Germline assignment: CDR1 SNHLY and CDR2 FYNNEI. Unmatched junction bases numbered 4, after V lost 9 bases and J lost 4 bases. The chain's CDR3 is CASGLAGLYEQYF. The CDR3 DNA is TGTGCCAGTGGACTAGCGGGGCTTTACGAGCAGTACTTC.

This clone showed up just once. The V gene is TRBV15, the J gene TRBJ2-1; TRBD1 matches at 7 bases. This CDR3 has 16 amino acids. Per the germline V gene, CDR1 is LNHNV and CDR2 is YYDKDF (reference sequence). V lost 1 base, J lost 5 bases, and 8 bases stayed unmatched. The CDR3, as DNA: TGTGCCACCAGCAGAGGTCACGGGACAGTACACAATGAGCAGTTCTTC. It codes for CATSRGHGTVHNEQFF.

J is TRBJ1-5 and V is TRBV10-1, with 7 bases lining up with TRBD1. Germline CDR1 WNHNN, CDR2 SYGVQD (reference sequence). V lost 4 bases and J lost 2; bases outside the gene matches: 5. The length of the CDR3 is 15 residues. The CDR3 is CASSAGTAGNQPQHF. The CDR3 nucleotides are TGCGCCAGCAGTGCCGGGACAGCGGGCAATCAGCCCCAGCATTTT.

The chain is built from TRBV28 and TRBJ1-1; no definite D call. Trimming removed 2 bases from V and 1 base from J, with 8 bases in between. This CDR3 has 14 amino acids. Looked up from germline, CDR1 is MDHEN and CDR2 is SYDVKM. CDR3 region: CASSLQPGNTEAFF. For the CDR3, the DNA is TGTGCCAGCAGTTTACAGCCGGGGAACACTGAAGCTTTCTTT. The variable domain in full, with the rest retrieved from reference TRBV28 and TRBJ1-1, is DVKVTQSSRYLVKRTGEKVFLECVQDMDHENMFWYRQDPGLGLRLIYFSYDVKMKEKGDIPEGYSVSREKKERFSLILESASTNQTSMYLCASSLQPGNTEAFFGQGTRLTVV.

This chain uses TRBV27 with TRBJ1-1, with D possibly TRBD1 on 6 matching bases. CDR3 length: 14 amino acids. The ends were cut back, 2 bases at V and 5 bases at J, with 12 bases in the middle. Germline V lookup: CDR1 MNHEY, CDR2 SMNVEV (reference sequence). The CDR3 region has the DNA TGTGCCAGCAGTTTAGGGGGGGCTGTTACTGAAGCTTTCTTT. Protein product: CASSLGGAVTEAFF.

The rearrangement uses TRBV7-3 and TRBJ1-1, with D unresolved. Germline-derived CDR1 and CDR2 are SGHTA and FQGTGA. Trimming removed 5 bases from V and 0 bases from J, with 7 bases in between. This CDR3 contains 13 residues. CDR3 loop: CASSPRMNTEAFF. The CDR3 DNA sequence: TGTGCCAGCAGCCCCAGAATGAACACTGAAGCTTTCTTT. The full variable domain, completed using reference TRBV7-3 and TRBJ1-1, is GAGVSQTPSNKVTEKGKYVELRCDPISGHTALYWYRQSLGQGPEFLIYFQGTGAADDSGLPNDRFFAVRPEGSVSTLKIQRTERGDSAVYLCASSPRMNTEAFFGQGTRLTVV.

The chain combines TRBV5-1 with TRBJ1-4; 9 positions agree with TRBD1. This CDR3 comprises 15 residues. Germline lookup yields CDR1 SGHRS and CDR2 YFSETQ. Trimming at V came to 4 bases and at J to 6 bases, leaving 7 bases not matched to a gene. The CDR3 loop is CASSPGQGSDEKLFF. Written as DNA, the CDR3 is TGCGCCAGCAGCCCCGGACAGGGGTCGGATGAAAAACTGTTTTTT.

This clone was counted between two and nine times. The rearrangement joins TRBV5-1 to TRBJ1-1; D might be TRBD1 (6 bases). Germline V gene data show CDR1 as SGHRS and CDR2 as YFSETQ. The V gene lost 3 bases and the J gene lost 8 bases, with 20 bases spanning the gap. The CDR3 is 15 residues long. The CDR3 DNA reads TGCGCCAGCAGCTCCGACGTTCAGGGGCTGCGAGAAGCTTTCTTT. Amino acids: CASSSDVQGLREAFF.

This clone was found once. The genes are TRBV20-1 and TRBJ2-7, with 8 positions matching TRBD2. The CDR3 covers 16 residues. J gave up 3 bases and V 3 bases, and 13 bases lay outside the gene matches. Germline CDR1 DFQATT, CDR2 SNEGSKA (reference sequence). CDR3 bases: TGCAGTGCTAGTAAGGACGGGAGGGCCATTAGCTACGAGCAGTACTTC. Encoded protein: CSASKDGRAISYEQYF.

The chain is built from TRBV3-1 (or the pseudogene TRBV3-2) and TRBJ2-7, with D perhaps TRBD2 (5 bases). The V gene lost 1 base and the J gene lost 0 bases, with 10 bases spanning the gap. Germline-derived CDR1 and CDR2 are LGHDT and YNNKEL (reference sequence). This CDR3 region has 15 residues. DNA for the CDR3: TGTGCCAGCAGCCAAGGGCTAGCTAGCTCCTACGAGCAGTACTTC. It yields the protein CASSQGLASSYEQYF.

The rearrangement uses TRBV18 and TRBJ2-5; TRBD1 matches at 8 bases. Germline V gene sequence: CDR1 KGHSH, CDR2 LQKENI. The CDR3 is 15 amino acids. V lost 4 bases to trimming and J lost 5 bases; unmatched junction nucleotides: 9. For the CDR3, the DNA is TGTGCCAGCTCACAAACTCAGGGGGCCTTGGAGACCCAGTACTTC. Translating gives CASSQTQGALETQYF.

This chain joins TRBV3-1 (or the pseudogene TRBV3-2) and TRBJ2-5; a weak D match, TRBD1 (6 bases). Germline CDR1 LGHDT, CDR2 YNNKEL (reference sequence). The ends were cut back, 8 bases at V and 4 bases at J, with 23 bases in the middle. This CDR3 has 16 amino acids. DNA for the CDR3: TGTGCCAGCGTTATATTGAACAGGGCGCAAAGAGAGACCCAGTACTTC. Translating it yields CASVILNRAQRETQYF.

This chain links TRBV14 with TRBJ1-1; the match to TRBD1 covers 8 bases. Germline V gives CDR1 SGHDN, CDR2 FVKESK. The CDR3 is 12 amino acids. Losses at the gene ends were 4 bases for V and 8 bases for J; bases not matched to a gene: 3. CDR3 DNA sequence: TGTGCCAGCAGCCTAGGGACAGGAGAAGCTTTCTTT. Translated, it gives CASSLGTGEAFF.

The gene calls are TRBV19 and TRBJ1-5; TRBD1 matches at 7 bases. This CDR3 spans 15 amino acids. Germline V gives CDR1 LNHDA, CDR2 SQIVND (reference sequence). V shed 7 bases, J shed 7 bases, and the junction held 13 bases outside the gene matches. CDR3: CASNPSRQGQQPQHF. DNA for the CDR3: TGTGCCAGTAACCCTTCTCGACAGGGTCAACAGCCCCAGCATTTT. Full variable domain (missing parts from reference TRBV19 and TRBJ1-5): DGGITQSPKYLFRKEGQNVTLSCEQNLNHDAMYWYRQDPGQGLRLIYYSQIVNDFQKGDIAEGYSVSREKKESFPLTVTSAQKNPTAFYLCASNPSRQGQQPQHFGDGTRLSIL.

The chain uses TRBV4-1 and TRBJ1-1, with D possibly TRBD1 on 6 matching bases. The CDR3 consists of 15 residues. The V and J ends lost 2 bases and 0 bases respectively, with 10 bases between them. Germline V lookup: CDR1 MGHRA, CDR2 YSYEKL. Written as DNA, the CDR3 is TGCGCCAGCAGCCAAACACAGGGATTGAACACTGAAGCTTTCTTT. It codes for CASSQTQGLNTEAFF.

The V call is TRBV11-2, the J call TRBJ1-6; D is ambiguous. V gave up 4 bases and J gave up 6 bases, with 10 bases separating them. The length of the CDR3 is 14 residues. The germline V gene has CDR1 SGHAT and CDR2 FQNNGV. For the CDR3, the DNA is TGTGCCAGCAGCTCCGGGGTCTTTAATTCACCCCTCCACTTT. Translation: CASSSGVFNSPLHF.

This clone was observed a handful of times. The chain uses TRBV19 and TRBJ1-2; TRBD1 matches at 12 bases. The junction had 9 bases not matched to a gene; V was cut back by 5 bases and J by 8 bases. CDR1 is LNHDA and CDR2 is SQIVND in the germline V gene (reference sequence). The length of the CDR3 is 15 residues. The CDR3 sequence is CASSFRDRGLRGYTF. The CDR3 nucleotides are TGTGCCAGTAGTTTCCGGGACAGGGGGCTTAGGGGCTACACCTTC.

V is TRBV2 and J is TRBJ2-1; perhaps TRBD2 as D (5 bases). Germline V CDR1 and CDR2: SNHLY, FYNNEI. V lost 7 bases to trimming and J lost 3 bases, with 13 bases between them. The CDR3 spans 14 residues. The CDR3 region has the DNA TGTGCCAGCATCCTCCAGCGGCACTACAATGAGCAGTTCTTC. As protein: CASILQRHYNEQFF.

The gene calls are TRBV5-1 and TRBJ1-4; 7 positions match TRBD1. V lost 4 bases to trimming and J lost 12 bases; unmatched junction nucleotides: 6. The length of the CDR3 is 12 residues. Germline V gene sequence: CDR1 SGHRS, CDR2 YFSETQ. CDR3 DNA: TGCGCCAGCAGCCCGTCCGGGACAGAACTGTTTTTT. This translates into CASSPSGTELFF.

This chain links TRBV5-6 with TRBJ2-3; 10 positions match TRBD2. CDR1 and CDR2 from the germline V gene are SGHDT and YYEEEE. The CDR3 is 16 amino acids. V lost 2 bases, J lost 1 base, and 4 bases stayed unmatched. The CDR3 spells CASSFRLAGGTDTQYF. DNA for the CDR3: TGTGCCAGCAGCTTTCGCCTAGCGGGGGGCACAGATACGCAGTATTTT.

J is TRBJ2-5 and V is TRBV5-7, with D unresolved. TRBV5-7 is given ORF status, its function remaining uncertain. CDR3 length: 13 residues. V lost 0 bases and J 5 bases, leaving 8 bases between the germline ends. The CDR3 protein is CASSLAFMETQYF. CDR3 in DNA: TGTGCCAGCAGCTTGGCGTTTATGGAGACCCAGTACTTC.

The chain carries TRBV11-2 and TRBJ2-7, with a tentative D call TRBD2 (6 bases). The CDR3 consists of 15 residues. Germline V CDR1 and CDR2: SGHAT, FQNNGV. Trimming left V 1 base short and J 5 bases short, with 15 bases between. CDR3 residues: CASSLGGVRGNEQYF. In DNA form, the CDR3 reads TGTGCCAGCAGCTTAGGGGGGGTCCGCGGGAACGAGCAGTACTTC.

V usage is TRBV6-5 and J usage is TRBJ1-6; a possible D gene is TRBD1 (5 bases). Germline lookup yields CDR1 MNHEY and CDR2 SVGAGI. CDR3 length: 16 residues. The V and J ends lost 0 bases and 6 bases respectively, with 12 bases between them. The CDR3 nucleotides are TGTGCCAGCAGTTACTCGATCTTCGGGGGTAATTCACCCCTCCACTTT. Translated, it gives CASSYSIFGGNSPLHF.

This chain links TRBV10-3 with TRBJ2-5, with a weak D call TRBD2 (6 bases). V was cut by 10 bases and J by 7 bases, with 19 bases left in between. Germline V CDR1 and CDR2: ENHRY, SYGVKD. The CDR3 runs to 13 residues. The CDR3 sequence is CATPQVAVRTQYF. The CDR3 DNA reads TGTGCCACCCCTCAGGTAGCGGTTCGGACCCAGTACTTC.